The entry below describes one TCR beta chain. TCR beta CDR3 region amplification was performed from RNA transcripts. A first-round RT-PCR of the TCR CDR3 used the HTBI primer set. TCRdb re-analysed the multiplex PCR reads in MiXCR, keeping a single row per CDR3 protein. This sample has approximately 400,000 distinct CDR3 sequences; more than 15% occur once, and the top ten carry around a quarter. This record comes from a study of T cells in Graves' hyperthyroidism and ophthalmopathy. Germline V gene sequence: CDR1 SQVTM, CDR2 ANQGSEA. This CDR3 has 13 amino acids. Trimming removed 2 bases at V and 6 bases at J, with 12 bases between.

The chain employs TRBV29-1 and TRBJ2-3, with no clear D. Sequenced: blood. The origin of this receptor is a woman aged 18-29 years with Graves' hyperthyroidism that later progressed to Graves' ophthalmopathy. CDR3 nucleotide sequence: TGCAGCGTTGAAAGCTCGATGGAGGATACGCAGTATTTT. Its translation: CSVESSMEDTQYF.